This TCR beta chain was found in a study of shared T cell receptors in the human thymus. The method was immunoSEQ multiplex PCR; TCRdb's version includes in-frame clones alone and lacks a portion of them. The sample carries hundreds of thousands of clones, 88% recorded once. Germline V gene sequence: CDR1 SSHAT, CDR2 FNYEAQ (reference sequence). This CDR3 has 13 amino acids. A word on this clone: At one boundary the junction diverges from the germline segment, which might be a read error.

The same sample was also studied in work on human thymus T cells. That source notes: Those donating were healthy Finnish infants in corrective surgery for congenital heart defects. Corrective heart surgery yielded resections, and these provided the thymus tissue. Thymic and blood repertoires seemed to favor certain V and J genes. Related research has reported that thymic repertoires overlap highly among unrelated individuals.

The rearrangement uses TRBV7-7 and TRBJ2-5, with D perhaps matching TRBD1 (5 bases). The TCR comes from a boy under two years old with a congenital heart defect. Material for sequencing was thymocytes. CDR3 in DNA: TGTGCTAGCAGCTTCAGGGATCGAGAGACCCAGTACTTC. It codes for CASSFRDRETQYF.